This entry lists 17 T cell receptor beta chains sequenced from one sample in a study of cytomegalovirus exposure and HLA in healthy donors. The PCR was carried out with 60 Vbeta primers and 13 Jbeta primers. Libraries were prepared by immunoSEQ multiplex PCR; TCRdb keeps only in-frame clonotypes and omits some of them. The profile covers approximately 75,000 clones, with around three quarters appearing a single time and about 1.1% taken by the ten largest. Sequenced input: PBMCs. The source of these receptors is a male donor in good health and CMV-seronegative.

The CDR3 loop reads CASRSTGNYGYTF. The CDR3 DNA is TGTGCCAGCAGGTCGACAGGGAACTATGGCTACACCTTC. The gene calls are TRBV5-6 and TRBJ1-2; 7 nucleotides align to TRBD1. Germline assignment: CDR1 SGHDT and CDR2 YYEEEE. The V gene end was trimmed by 5 bases and the J gene end by 2 bases; junction bases not matched to a gene: 3. This CDR3 is 13 amino acids long.

CDR3 in DNA: TGTGCCAGCAGTCCACAGAGAGAATTGGCTTTCTTT. It specifies CASSPQRELAFF. V is TRBV11-1 and J is TRBJ1-1; D is undetermined. This CDR3 is built from 12 residues. The germline gives CDR1 SGHAT, CDR2 FQDESV (reference sequence). V lost 6 bases and J lost 11, with 16 bases in between.

The CDR3 protein is CASSPQTSGGLETQYF. The CDR3 DNA follows: TGTGCCAGCAGCCCACAGACTAGCGGGGGGCTGGAGACCCAGTACTTC. The rearrangement joins TRBV5-4 to TRBJ2-5; 13 bases fit TRBD2. Per germline, CDR1 SGHNT and CDR2 YYREEE (reference sequence). J gave up 5 bases and V 4 bases, and 8 bases lay outside the gene matches. The CDR3 consists of 16 residues.

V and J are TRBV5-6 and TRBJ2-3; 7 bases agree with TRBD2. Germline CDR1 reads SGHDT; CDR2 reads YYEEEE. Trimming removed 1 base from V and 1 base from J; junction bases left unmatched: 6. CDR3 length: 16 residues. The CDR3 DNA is TGTGCCAGCAGCTTGTGGGCTAGCGGTGGCACAGATACGCAGTATTTT. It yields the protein CASSLWASGGTDTQYF.

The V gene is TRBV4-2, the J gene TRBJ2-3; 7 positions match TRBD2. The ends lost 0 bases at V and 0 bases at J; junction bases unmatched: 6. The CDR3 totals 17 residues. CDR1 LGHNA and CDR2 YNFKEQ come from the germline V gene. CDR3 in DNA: TGTGCCAGCAGCCAAGATCGGGGGAGGGCGAGCACAGATACGCAGTATTTT. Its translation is CASSQDRGRASTDTQYF.

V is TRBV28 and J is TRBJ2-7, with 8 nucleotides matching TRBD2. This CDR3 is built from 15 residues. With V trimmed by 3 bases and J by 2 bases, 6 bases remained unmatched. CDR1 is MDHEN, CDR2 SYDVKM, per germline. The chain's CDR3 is CASSLASGPAYEQYF. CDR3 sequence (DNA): TGTGCCAGCAGTTTGGCTAGCGGGCCGGCCTACGAGCAGTACTTC.

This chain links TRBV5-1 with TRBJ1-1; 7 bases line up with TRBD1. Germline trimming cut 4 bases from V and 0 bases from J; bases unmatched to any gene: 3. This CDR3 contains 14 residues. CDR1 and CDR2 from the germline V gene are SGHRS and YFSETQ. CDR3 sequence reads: CASSEGQMNTEAFF. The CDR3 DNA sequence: TGCGCCAGCAGCGAGGGACAGATGAACACTGAAGCTTTCTTT.

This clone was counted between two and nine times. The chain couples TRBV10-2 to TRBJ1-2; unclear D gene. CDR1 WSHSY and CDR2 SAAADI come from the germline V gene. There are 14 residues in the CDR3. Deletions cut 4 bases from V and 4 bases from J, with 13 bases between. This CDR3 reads CASSAQTLRYGYTF. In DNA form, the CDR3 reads TGCGCCAGCAGTGCACAGACGTTGCGCTATGGCTACACCTTC.

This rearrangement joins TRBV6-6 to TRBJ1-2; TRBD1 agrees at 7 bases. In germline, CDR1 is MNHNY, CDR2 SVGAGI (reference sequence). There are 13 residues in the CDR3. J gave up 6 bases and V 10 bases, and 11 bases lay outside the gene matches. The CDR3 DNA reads TGTGCCACAGAAACAGGGGCTAAAAATGGCTACACCTTC. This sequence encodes CATETGAKNGYTF.

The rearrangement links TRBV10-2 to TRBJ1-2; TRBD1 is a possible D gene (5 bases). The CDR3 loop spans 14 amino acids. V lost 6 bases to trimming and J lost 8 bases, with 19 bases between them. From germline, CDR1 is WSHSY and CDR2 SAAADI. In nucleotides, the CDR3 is TGCGCCAGCAGCGACTCCCAGGGATTGAGGGGCTACACCTTC. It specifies CASSDSQGLRGYTF.

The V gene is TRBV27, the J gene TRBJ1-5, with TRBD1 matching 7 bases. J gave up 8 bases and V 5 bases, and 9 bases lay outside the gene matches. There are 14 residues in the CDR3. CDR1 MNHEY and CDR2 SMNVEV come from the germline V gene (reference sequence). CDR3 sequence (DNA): TGTGCCAGCAGTCGACCCGGGACAGCCGAGCCCCAGCATTTT. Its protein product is CASSRPGTAEPQHF.

The CDR3 spells CASSERLAGGLETQYF. The CDR3, as DNA: TGTGCCAGCAGTGAAAGACTAGCGGGGGGGCTAGAGACCCAGTACTTC. The genes are TRBV2 and TRBJ2-5; TRBD2 matches 14 bases. CDR1 is SNHLY and CDR2 is FYNNEI in the germline V gene. The CDR3 covers 16 residues. With V trimmed by 2 bases and J by 4 bases, 3 bases remained unmatched.

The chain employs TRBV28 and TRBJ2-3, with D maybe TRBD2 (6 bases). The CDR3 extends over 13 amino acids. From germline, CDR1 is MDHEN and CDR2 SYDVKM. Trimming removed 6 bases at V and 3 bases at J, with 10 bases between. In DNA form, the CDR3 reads TGTGCCAGCAGCGATGCGGGGACAGATACGCAGTATTTT. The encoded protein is CASSDAGTDTQYF. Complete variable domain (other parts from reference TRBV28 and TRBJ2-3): DVKVTQSSRYLVKRTGEKVFLECVQDMDHENMFWYRQDPGLGLRLIYFSYDVKMKEKGDIPEGYSVSREKKERFSLILESASTNQTSMYLCASSDAGTDTQYFGPGTRLTVL.

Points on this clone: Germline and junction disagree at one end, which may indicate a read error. The CDR3 DNA follows: TGTGCCAGCAGTACCGGGACAGTCAATTCCTACGAGCAGTGCTTC. It encodes CASSTGTVNSYEQCF. This chain uses TRBV27 with TRBJ2-7; 7 bases map to TRBD1. Germline V gene lookup returns CDR1 MNHEY and CDR2 SMNVEV (reference sequence). This CDR3 spans 15 amino acids.

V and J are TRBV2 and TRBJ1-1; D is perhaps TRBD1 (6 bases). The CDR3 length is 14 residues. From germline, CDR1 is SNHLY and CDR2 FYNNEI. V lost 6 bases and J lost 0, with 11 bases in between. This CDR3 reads CASRGTNMNTEAFF. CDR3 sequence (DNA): TGTGCCAGCAGGGGGACAAACATGAACACTGAAGCTTTCTTT.

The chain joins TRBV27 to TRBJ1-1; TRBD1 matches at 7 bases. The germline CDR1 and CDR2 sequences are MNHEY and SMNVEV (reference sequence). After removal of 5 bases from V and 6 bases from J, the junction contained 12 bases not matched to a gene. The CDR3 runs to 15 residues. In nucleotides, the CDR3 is TGTGCCAGCAGTCCCAGAGGAAGACAGGGCTCTGAAGCTTTCTTT. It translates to CASSPRGRQGSEAFF.

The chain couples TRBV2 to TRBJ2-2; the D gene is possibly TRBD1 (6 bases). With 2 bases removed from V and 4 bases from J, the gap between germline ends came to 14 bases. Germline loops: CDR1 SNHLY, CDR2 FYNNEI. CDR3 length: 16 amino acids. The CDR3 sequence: CASSERSGAGTGELFF. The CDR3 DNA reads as TGTGCCAGCAGTGAACGTTCAGGGGCGGGCACCGGGGAGCTGTTTTTT. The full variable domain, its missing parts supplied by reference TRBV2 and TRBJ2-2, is EPEVTQTPSHQVTQMGQEVILRCVPISNHLYFYWYRQILGQKVEFLVSFYNNEISEKSEIFDDQFSVERPDGSNFTLKIRSTKLEDSAMYFCASSERSGAGTGELFFGEGSRLTVL.